This TCR beta chain was captured by sequencing in a study of regulatory T cells in long-lasting Graves disease. This clonotype was recorded only once. Its cognate antigen is unknown. This likely stems from a read error, as it lies one base from a far larger clone. V was pared by 5 bases and J by 4 bases, with 11 bases between. CDR1 MNHEY and CDR2 SVGEGT come from the germline V gene. The CDR3 runs to 13 residues. Study-wide points: TRBV28, TRBJ1-2 and TRBJ2-5 emerged as the favored segments in persistent disease. Persistent patients had a count of shared public clonotypes (about 2,500) that exceeded that of new patients (about 930).

The time point is: persistent/refractory GD, antithyroid drugs over 5 years with positive TRAb. With RNA extracted from PBMCs as input, the TCR library was made. Graves' disease diagnoses followed American Thyroid Association guidelines. Arm-PCR of CDR3 regions and iRepertoire HTBI primers were used to build TCR beta libraries. Via MiXCR, TCRdb re-called the multiplex PCR reads, giving one row per CDR3 protein. The data show a few hundred thousand distinct CDR3 sequences, roughly 24% seen once. This receptor was taken from a woman aged 40 to 49 with Graves disease. This specimen was peripheral blood mononuclear cells (PBMCs), taken when the disease was refractory, from a patient treated with antithyroid drugs. The chain is built from TRBV6-2 or TRBV6-3 and TRBJ2-5; D gene unclear. CDR3 protein: CASSQSYRETQYF. Here the CDR3 DNA reads TGTGCCAGCAGTCAGAGTTACCGAGAGACCCAGTACTTC.